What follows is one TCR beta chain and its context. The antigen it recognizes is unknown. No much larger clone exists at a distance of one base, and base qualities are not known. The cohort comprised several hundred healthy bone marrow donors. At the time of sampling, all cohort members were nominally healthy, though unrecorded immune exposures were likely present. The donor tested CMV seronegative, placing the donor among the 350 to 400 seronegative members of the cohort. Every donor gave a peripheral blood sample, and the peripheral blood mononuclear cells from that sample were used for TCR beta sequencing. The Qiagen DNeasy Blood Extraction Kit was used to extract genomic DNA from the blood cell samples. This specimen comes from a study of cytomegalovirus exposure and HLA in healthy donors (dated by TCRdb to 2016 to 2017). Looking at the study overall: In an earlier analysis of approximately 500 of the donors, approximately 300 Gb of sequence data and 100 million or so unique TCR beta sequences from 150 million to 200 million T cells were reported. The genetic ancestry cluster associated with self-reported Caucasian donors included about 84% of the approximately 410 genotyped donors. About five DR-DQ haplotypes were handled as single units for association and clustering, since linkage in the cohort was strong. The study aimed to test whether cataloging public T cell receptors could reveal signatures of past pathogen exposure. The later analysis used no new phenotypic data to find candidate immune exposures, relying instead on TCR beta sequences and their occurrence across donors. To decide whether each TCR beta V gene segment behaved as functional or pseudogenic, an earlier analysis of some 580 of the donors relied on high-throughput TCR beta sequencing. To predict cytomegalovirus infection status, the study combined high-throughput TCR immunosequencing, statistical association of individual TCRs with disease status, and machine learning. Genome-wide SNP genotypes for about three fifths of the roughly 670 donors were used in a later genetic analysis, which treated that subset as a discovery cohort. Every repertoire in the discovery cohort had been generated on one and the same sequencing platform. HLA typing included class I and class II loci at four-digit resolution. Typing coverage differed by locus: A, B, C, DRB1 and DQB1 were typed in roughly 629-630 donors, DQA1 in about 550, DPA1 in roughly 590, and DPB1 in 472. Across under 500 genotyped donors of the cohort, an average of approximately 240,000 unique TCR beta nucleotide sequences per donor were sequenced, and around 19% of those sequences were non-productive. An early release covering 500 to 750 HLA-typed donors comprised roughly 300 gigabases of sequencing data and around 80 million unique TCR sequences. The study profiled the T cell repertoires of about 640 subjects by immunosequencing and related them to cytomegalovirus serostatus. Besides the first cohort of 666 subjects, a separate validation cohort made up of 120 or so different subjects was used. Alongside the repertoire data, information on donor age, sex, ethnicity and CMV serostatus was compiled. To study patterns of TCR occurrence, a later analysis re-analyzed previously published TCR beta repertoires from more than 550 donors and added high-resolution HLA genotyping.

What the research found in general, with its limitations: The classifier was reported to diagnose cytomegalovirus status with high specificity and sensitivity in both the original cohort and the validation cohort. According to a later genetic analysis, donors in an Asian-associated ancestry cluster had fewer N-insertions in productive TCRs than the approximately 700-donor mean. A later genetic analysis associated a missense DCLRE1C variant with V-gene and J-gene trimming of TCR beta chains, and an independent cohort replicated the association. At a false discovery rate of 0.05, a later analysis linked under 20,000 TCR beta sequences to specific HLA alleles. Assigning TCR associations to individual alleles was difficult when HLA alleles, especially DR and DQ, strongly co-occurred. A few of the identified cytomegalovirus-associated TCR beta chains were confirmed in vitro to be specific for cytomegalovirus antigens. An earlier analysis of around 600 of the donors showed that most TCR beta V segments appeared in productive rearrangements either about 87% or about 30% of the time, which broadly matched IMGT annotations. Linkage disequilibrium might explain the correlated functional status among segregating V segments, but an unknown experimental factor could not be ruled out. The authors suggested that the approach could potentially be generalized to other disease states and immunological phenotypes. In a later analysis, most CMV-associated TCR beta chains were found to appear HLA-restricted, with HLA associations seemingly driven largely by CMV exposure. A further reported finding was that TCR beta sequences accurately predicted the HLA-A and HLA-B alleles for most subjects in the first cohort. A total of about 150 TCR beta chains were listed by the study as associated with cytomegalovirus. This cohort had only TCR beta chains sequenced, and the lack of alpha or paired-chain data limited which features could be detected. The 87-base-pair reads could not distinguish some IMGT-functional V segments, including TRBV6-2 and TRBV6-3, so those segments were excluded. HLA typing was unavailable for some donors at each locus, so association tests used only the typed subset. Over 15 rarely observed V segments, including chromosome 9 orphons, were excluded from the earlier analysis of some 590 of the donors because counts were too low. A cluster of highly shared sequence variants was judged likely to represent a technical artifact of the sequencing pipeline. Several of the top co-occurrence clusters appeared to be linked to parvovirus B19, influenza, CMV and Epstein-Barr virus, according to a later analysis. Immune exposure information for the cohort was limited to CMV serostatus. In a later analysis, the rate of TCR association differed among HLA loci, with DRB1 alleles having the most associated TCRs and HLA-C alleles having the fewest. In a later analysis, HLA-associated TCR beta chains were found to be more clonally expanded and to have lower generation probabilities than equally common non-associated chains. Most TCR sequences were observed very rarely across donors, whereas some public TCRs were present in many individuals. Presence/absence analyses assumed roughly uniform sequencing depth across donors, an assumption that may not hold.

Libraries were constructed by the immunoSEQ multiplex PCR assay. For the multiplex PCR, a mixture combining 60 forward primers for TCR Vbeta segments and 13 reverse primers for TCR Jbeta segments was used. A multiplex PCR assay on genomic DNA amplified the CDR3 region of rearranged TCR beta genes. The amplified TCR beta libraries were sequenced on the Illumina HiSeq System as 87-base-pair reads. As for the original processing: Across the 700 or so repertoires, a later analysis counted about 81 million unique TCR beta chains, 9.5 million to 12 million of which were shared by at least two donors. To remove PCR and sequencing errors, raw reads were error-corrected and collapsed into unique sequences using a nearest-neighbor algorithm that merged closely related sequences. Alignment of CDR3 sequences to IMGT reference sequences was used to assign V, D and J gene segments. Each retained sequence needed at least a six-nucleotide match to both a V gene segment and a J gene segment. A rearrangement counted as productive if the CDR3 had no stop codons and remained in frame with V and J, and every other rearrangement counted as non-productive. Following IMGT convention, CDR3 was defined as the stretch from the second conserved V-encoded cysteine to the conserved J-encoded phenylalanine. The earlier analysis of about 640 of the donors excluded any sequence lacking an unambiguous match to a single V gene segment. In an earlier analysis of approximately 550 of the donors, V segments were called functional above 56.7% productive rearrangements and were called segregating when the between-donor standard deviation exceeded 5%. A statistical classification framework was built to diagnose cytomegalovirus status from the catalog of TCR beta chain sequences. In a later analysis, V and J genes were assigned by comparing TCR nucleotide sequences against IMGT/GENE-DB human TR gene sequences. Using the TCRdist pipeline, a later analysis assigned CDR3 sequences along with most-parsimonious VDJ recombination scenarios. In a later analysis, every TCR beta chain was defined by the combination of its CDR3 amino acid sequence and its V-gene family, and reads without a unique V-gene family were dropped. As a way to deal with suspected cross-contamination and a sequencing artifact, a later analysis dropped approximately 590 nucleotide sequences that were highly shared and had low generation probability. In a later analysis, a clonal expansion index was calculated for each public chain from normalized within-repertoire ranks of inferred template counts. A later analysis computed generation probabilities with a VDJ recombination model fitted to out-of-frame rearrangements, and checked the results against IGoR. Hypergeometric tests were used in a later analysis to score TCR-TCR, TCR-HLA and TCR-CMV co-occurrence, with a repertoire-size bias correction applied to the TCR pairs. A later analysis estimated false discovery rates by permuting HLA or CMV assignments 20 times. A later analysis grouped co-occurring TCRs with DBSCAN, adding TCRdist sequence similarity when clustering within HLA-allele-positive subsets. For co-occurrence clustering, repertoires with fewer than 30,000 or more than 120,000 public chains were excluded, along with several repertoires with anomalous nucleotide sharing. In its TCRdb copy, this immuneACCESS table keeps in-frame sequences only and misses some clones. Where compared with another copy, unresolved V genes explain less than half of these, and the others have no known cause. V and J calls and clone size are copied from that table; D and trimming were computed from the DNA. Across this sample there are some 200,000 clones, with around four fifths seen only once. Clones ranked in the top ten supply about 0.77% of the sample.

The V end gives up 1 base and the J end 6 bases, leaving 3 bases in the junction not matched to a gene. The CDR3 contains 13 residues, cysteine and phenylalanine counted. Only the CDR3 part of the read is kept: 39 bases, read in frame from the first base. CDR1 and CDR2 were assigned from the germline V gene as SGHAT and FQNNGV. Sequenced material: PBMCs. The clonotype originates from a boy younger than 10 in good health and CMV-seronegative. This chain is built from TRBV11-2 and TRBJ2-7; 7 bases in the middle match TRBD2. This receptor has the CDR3 CASSLAGGGEQYF. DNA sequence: TGTGCCAGCAGCTTAGCCGGCGGGGGCGAGCAGTACTTC.